This TCR beta chain derives from a study of blood T cell repertoires in COVID-19. Across the study: The analysed material was cDNA or gDNA that came from T cells, B-cell-depleted T cells, or PBMCs.

Profiled with immunoSEQ multiplex PCR; TCRdb holds only in-frame clones, not every one. The data show around 300,000 clones, approximately 92% seen once. Germline values: CDR1 SGHTA, CDR2 FQGNSA. The trim removed 6 bases at V and 4 bases at J, leaving 5 bases unmatched. The CDR3 consists of 14 residues. Participants came from some 23 US areas, aged about 18 to 100 years. What was sequenced was PBMCs or T cells enriched from blood (not recorded which). This clonotype originated in a woman under 40 who had recovered from COVID-19. The chain carries TRBV7-2 and TRBJ1-2, with 10 bases matching TRBD1. The CDR3 sequence: CASRRGQGLYGYTF. CDR3 coding DNA: TGTGCCAGCAGAAGGGGACAGGGGCTCTATGGCTACACCTTC.